This TCR beta chain stems from a study of identifying expanded T cells in peripheral blood. General study points: Roughly 2-week clone count variance significantly increased as total template count grew. Over about two and four weeks, about 15 and 19 clones changed, versus approximately 1.2 between replicates.

The V gene's germline CDR1 is SGHRS and CDR2 YFSETQ. The V and J ends lost 4 bases and 4 bases respectively, with 18 bases between them. CDR3 length: 15 residues. Collection occurred without any documented infections or immune events in donors. Points on this clone: Antigen specificity is unknown.

Assay used: immunoSEQ multiplex PCR; TCRdb lists only in-frame clones, some missing. The sample lists approximately 140,000 clones; approximately 86% were seen once. The chain combines TRBV5-1 with TRBJ2-7; D could derive from TRBD1 or TRBD2 (6 bases each). Sample: blood. This TCR came from a person aged 18 to 75 in good health. CDR3 in DNA: TGCGCCAGCAGCCCCTTGGGGGGCGCGGGGTACGAGCAGTACTTC. It specifies CASSPLGGAGYEQYF.